These 17 T cell receptor beta chains were sequenced from one sample in a study of tumor and adjacent non-tumor tissue in lung cancer. RNA was extracted from bulk tissue without any cell sorting. TCRbeta libraries were built with three rounds of nested PCR, modified from ARM-PCR. TCRdb re-called the multiplex PCR reads through MiXCR, storing one row per CDR3 protein. The sample lists about 76,000 distinct CDR3 sequences, 65% to 75% occurring once. The source material was lung tumor tissue. These receptors were collected from a woman in her seventies with non-small cell lung cancer.

In its sample, this clonotype was seen many times. The gene calls are TRBV7-8 and TRBJ2-1, with D hard to call. CDR1 is SGHVS and CDR2 is FQNEAQ in the germline V gene. The CDR3 loop spans 14 amino acids. Deletions cut 3 bases from V and 8 bases from J, with 14 bases between. The CDR3 reads CASSLDGPLDEQFF. In nucleotides, the CDR3 is TGTGCCAGCAGCTTGGATGGACCTTTGGATGAGCAGTTCTTC. Together with reference TRBV7-8 and TRBJ2-1, the CDR3 gives the full variable domain: GAGVSQSPRYKVAKRGQDVALRCDPISGHVSLFWYQQALGQGPEFLTYFQNEAQLDKSGLPSDRFFAERPEGSVSTLKIQRTQQEDSAVYLCASSLDGPLDEQFFGPGTRLTVL.

CDR3 in DNA: TGTGCCAGCAGTGAAGGAGACTCTTCCCAGTTCTTC. Translating gives CASSEGDSSQFF. V usage is TRBV25-1 and J usage is TRBJ2-1; no firm D call. CDR1 is MGHDK, CDR2 SYGVNS, per germline. This CDR3 spans 12 amino acids. V shed 2 bases and J shed 13 bases, with 12 bases lying between them.

Comment on this clonotype: The junction and the germline gene differ at one end; a read error may be behind it. The chain couples TRBV29-1 to TRBJ2-5, with 11 bases matching TRBD2. This CDR3 spans 15 amino acids. Germline lookup yields CDR1 SQVTM and CDR2 ANQGSEA. The CDR3 bases are TGCAGGGTTGAAGGGACTAGCGGAGACCAAGAGACCGAGTACTTC. Its translation: CRVEGTSGDQETEYF.

Comment on this clonotype: A much larger clone is a single base away; this may be a read error. The genes are TRBV5-1 and TRBJ2-4, with TRBD1 identical over 7 bases. V lost 5 bases to trimming and J lost 1 base; unmatched junction nucleotides: 6. This CDR3 contains 15 residues. The germline V gene encodes CDR1 SGHRS and CDR2 YFSETQ. The CDR3 loop reads CASSPGGVAKNIQYF. DNA of the CDR3: TGCGCCAGCAGTCCAGGGGGTGTGGCCAAAAACATTCAGTACTTC.

This clonotype was seen a single time. A much larger clone is a single base away; this may be a read error. The J gene is TRBJ2-3, the V gene TRBV7-3; D is perhaps TRBD2 (5 bases). From germline, CDR1 is SGHTA and CDR2 FQGTGA. The CDR3 contains 16 residues. Trimming stripped 5 bases from V and 3 bases from J, with 18 bases between. CDR3 in DNA: TGTGCCAGCAGCAGACAAGCGGAAGGTGAGACAGATACGCAGTATTTT. It encodes CASSRQAEGETDTQYF.

With respect to this clonotype: The conserved phenylalanine or tryptophan is not found at the CDR3 terminus, so this likely reflects a read error. The chain links TRBV28 to TRBJ1-5, with no clear D. This CDR3 has 12 amino acids. From germline, CDR1 is MDHEN and CDR2 SYDVKM. In DNA form, the CDR3 reads TGTGCCAGCAAGAGGAGCAATCAGCTCCAGCATTCT. This encodes CASKRSNQLQHS.

This clonotype has just a few counts. This may stem from a read error, because a much larger clone lies one nucleotide away. The chain links TRBV5-4 to TRBJ2-1, with 7 bases identical to TRBD2. Per germline, CDR1 SGHNT and CDR2 YYREEE (reference sequence). The CDR3 extends over 13 amino acids. DNA of the CDR3: TGTGCCGGCAGCTGGGCGCGGGAGTATGAGCAGTTCTTC. As protein: CAGSWAREYEQFF.

This clonotype was recorded many times. The rearrangement joins TRBV6-6 to TRBJ1-5, with D perhaps TRBD1 (5 bases). V was trimmed by 8 bases and J by 6 bases, leaving 14 bases between them. The germline V gene encodes CDR1 MNHNY and CDR2 SVGAGI (reference sequence). This CDR3 is 13 amino acids long. The CDR3 protein is CASCLGPGQPQHF. CDR3 nucleotide sequence: TGTGCCAGCTGCCTGGGGCCGGGTCAGCCCCAGCATTTT.

Note on this clonotype: A junction end diverges from the germline sequence, so it may reflect a read error. V usage is TRBV12-3 or TRBV12-4 and J usage is TRBJ1-6; possible D gene TRBD1, 6 bases. This CDR3 contains 15 residues. CDR3 protein: CVSTISEGGRSPLRF. The CDR3 nucleotides are TGTGTCAGCACTATCTCGGAGGGGGGCCGATCACCCCTCCGCTTT.

Points on this clonotype: Mismatch with germline at one junction end may stem from a read error. This rearrangement joins TRBV6-6 to TRBJ2-7; no clear D. The CDR3 covers 14 residues. Germline-derived CDR1 and CDR2 are MNHNY and SVGAGI (reference sequence). CDR3 loop: CASSYYGTSYEEYF. The CDR3 nucleotides are TGCGCCAGCAGTTACTATGGCACTTCCTACGAGGAGTACTTC.

Remarks on this clonotype: A read error may explain this, as a much larger clone is one base away. The chain recombines TRBV7-8 with TRBJ2-1; no reliable D call. Germline V gene lookup returns CDR1 SGHVS and CDR2 FQNEAQ. This CDR3 has 13 residues. Trimming took off 7 bases at V and 3 bases at J, with 10 bases between the two ends. The CDR3 loop is CASTPTVYNEQFF. The CDR3 DNA reads as TGTGCCAGCACCCCCACGGTCTACAATGAGCAGTTCTTC.

In this sample, this clonotype turned up once. An end of the junction differs from the germline gene, which may be a read error. The chain links TRBV29-1 to TRBJ1-4, with 8 nucleotides matching TRBD1. CDR1 is SQVTM, CDR2 ANQGSEA, per germline. The CDR3 sequence is 14 residues long. This chain's CDR3 is CSVEQGGTNERLLF. Written as DNA, the CDR3 is TGCAGCGTCGAACAGGGGGGGACTAATGAAAGACTGCTTTTT. The full variable domain, in which reference TRBV29-1 and TRBJ1-4 provide the parts outside the CDR3, is SAVISQKPSRDICQRGTSLTIQCQVDSQVTMMFWYRQQPGQSLTLIATANQGSEATYESGFVIDKFPISRPNLTFSTLTVSNMSPEDSSIYLCSVEQGGTNERLLFGSGTQLSVL.

As for this clonotype: An end of the junction differs from the germline gene, which may be a read error. The chain is built from TRBV12-3 or TRBV12-4 and TRBJ1-2; 8 bases match TRBD1. The CDR3 consists of 15 residues. The CDR3 protein is CARSFVRQGNYGYTF. CDR3 in DNA: TGTGCCAGGAGCTTTGTCCGACAGGGGAACTATGGCTACACATTC.

On this clonotype: This clone may be a read error of a much larger clone one base away. The chain has TRBV20-1 and TRBJ2-7, with 10 bases aligning to TRBD2. The CDR3 runs to 16 residues. J was trimmed by 5 bases and V by 3 bases; bases with no gene match: 13. Germline V CDR1 and CDR2: DFQATT, SNEGSKA (reference sequence). This chain's CDR3 is CSASFGLAEGKDEQYF. CDR3 nucleotide sequence: TGCAGTGCTAGTTTCGGACTAGCGGAGGGTAAGGACGAGCAGTACTTC.

Comment on this clonotype: The germline gene is not matched at one end of the junction; a read error may be the cause. This chain uses TRBV5-4 with TRBJ1-2; possibly TRBD1 for D (6 bases). CDR1 is SGHNT and CDR2 is YYREEE in the germline V gene (reference sequence). The CDR3 loop spans 15 amino acids. The CDR3: CARSLGGPRVAGYTF. In nucleotides, the CDR3 is TGTGCCAGAAGCTTGGGGGGCCCAAGGGTGGCTGGCTACACCTTC.

This clonotype has just one count. The chain is built from TRBV11-2 and TRBJ1-6; D unresolved. The CDR3 extends over 15 amino acids. Germline CDR1 is SGHAT and CDR2 is FQNNGV. Trimming shortened V by 3 bases and J by 0 bases, and 6 bases separated the two germline ends. In DNA form, the CDR3 reads TGTGCCAGCAGCTTTATGAGCTCCTATAATTCACCCCTCCACTTT. It yields the protein CASSFMSSYNSPLHF.

Points on this clonotype: A read error may explain this, as a much larger clone is one base away. The J gene is TRBJ2-7, the V gene TRBV28; TRBD2 might be the D (5 bases). Germline values: CDR1 MDHEN, CDR2 SYDVKM. CDR3 length: 17 amino acids. V lost 6 bases and J lost 2, with 23 bases in between. The CDR3 DNA sequence: TGTGCCAGCAGCCCTCCCCTACAGACTACAATTACCTACGAGCAGTACTTC. Translating it yields CASSPPLQTTITYEQYF.